This TCR beta chain was sequenced for a study of T cell responses to AZD1222 COVID-19 vaccine (dated by TCRdb to the early 2020s). About the full investigation: AZD1222 recipients whose second dose came at about 4 weeks and those whose second dose came at about 12 weeks were combined into one group, since spike-specific TCR depth and breadth did not differ between the two schedules. A total of 233 trial participants underwent TCR sequencing, of whom 200 to 220 received two doses of AZD1222 and about 25 received two doses of the MenACWY control vaccine. Trial participants were enrolled by age into 18-55, 56-69 and 70-plus year subgroups, with approximately 150, 30 and 60 TCR-sequenced participants respectively. Overall study results and their limits: Conclusions about previously exposed vaccinees were limited because only a handful of AZD1222 recipients were SARS-CoV-2 seropositive at baseline. Spike-specific TCR breadth and depth rose significantly after two AZD1222 doses compared with day 0 and with MenACWY recipients. Because no day 14 peak-response samples were available, repertoires were characterized only after the peak T cell response. Epitopes outside the regions mutated in the B.1.351 and B.1.1.7 variants were reportedly recognized by nearly half of the unique spike-specific TCRs. The 56-69-year group was small, and its depth increase did not reach significance, likely because of low power. CD4 TCRs associated with the vaccine covered the entire spike protein, and the dominant responses were in regions 160-218 and 743-854. Participants were mostly white British and included more females than males, and it was suggested by the authors that clonal diversity may have been underestimated.

The CDR3 regions of human TCRbeta chains were analyzed by immunosequencing. From the authors' description of their analysis: Repertoire TCRs were checked for matches against a reference library of SARS-CoV-2-specific TCRs that had been generated using the MIRA antigen-specificity platform. Breadth was defined as the fraction of unique TCRs that were SARS-CoV-2-associated, and depth was defined as the fraction of total T cells that were SARS-CoV-2-associated. Each spike-specific TCR was assigned to its reactive spike region and to a CD4 or CD8 class using the MIRA data. Log10-transformed breadth and depth values were compared by one-way ANOVA with Sidak's multiple comparisons tests. TCRdb's version of the immuneACCESS table is confined to in-frame rearrangements and falls short of the full clone set. An unresolved V gene accounts for under half of the shortfall where checked; the remainder is of unknown origin. Clonal size and the V and J genes are those of that table, whereas D and trimming came from the DNA. The sample data list about 85,000 clones, and approximately 87% of these were observed just once. The ten top clones hold approximately 7% of the sample.

Taken with the paper, the label for time point translates to: baseline before first vaccination. Vaccinee samples came from UK trials COV001 and COV002, including a single-blind randomized controlled phase 2/3 trial of AZD1222 (ChAdOx1 nCoV-19) in healthy adults. For TCRbeta chain sequencing, PBMC samples from trial participants were taken at day 0 and at day 28 after the second dose. In the case of this clone: Its antigen remains unidentified. No much larger clone exists at a distance of one base, and base qualities are not known.

CDR1 and CDR2, per the germline V gene, are MDHEN and SYDVKM. The CDR3 contains 15 residues, cysteine and phenylalanine counted. The retained sequence is limited to the CDR3, 45 bases, with the frame set at the first base. The V end loses 8 bases and the J end loses 3 bases, and a stretch of 19 bases separates them. This sample comprised peripheral blood, obtained on day 0 of AZD1222 vaccination. The chain joins TRBV28 to TRBJ2-5; possibly the D gene is TRBD2, per 7 matching bases. This TCR derives from an adult in good health. The sequenced DNA is TGTGCCAGCGCTAACTGGGGGGGGGCCGAAGAGACCCAGTACTTC. This yields the protein CASANWGGAEETQYF.